This T cell receptor beta chain was documented in a study of identical twins. TCRdb processed the 5' RACE reads anew with MiXCR; each CDR3 protein has one entry. The sample lists hundreds of thousands of distinct CDR3 sequences; roughly 10% were seen once. The ends lost 3 bases at V and 2 bases at J; junction bases unmatched: 4. Germline V gene sequence: CDR1 SGHTA, CDR2 FQGNSA. The CDR3 is 14 residues long. The data were also submitted as part of a second study, on yellow fever vaccine responses in identical twins.

This clonotype was obtained from a woman younger than 30 in good health. Sample: CD8+ T cells sorted from blood. The chain is built from TRBV7-2 and TRBJ2-7; 7 positions agree with TRBD1. The CDR3 coding sequence is TGTGCCAGCAGCTTTACAGGGGCCCCCTACGAGCAGTACTTC. Protein sequence: CASSFTGAPYEQYF.